This T cell receptor (beta chain) was observed in a study of post-analysis software for immune sequencing data. Study at large: Patients with relapsing-remitting, secondary progressive and progressive-relapsing multiple sclerosis courses were all represented. Study-level findings and limits: Patients with multiple sclerosis recorded significantly lower normalized Chao1 diversity than controls, the study found. Strong co-clustering by F measure was evident for samples that had been prepared in the same batch.

Unique molecular identifiers had been added to the TCR beta cDNA libraries. One entry per CDR3 protein, called by TCRdb with MiXCR from the PCR reads. Altogether about 170,000 distinct CDR3 sequences are present, around 28% being singletons, with the ten largest covering roughly 1.6%. This clonotype has a count of ten or more. The antigen is undetermined. Source material: blood. The source of this sequence is a girl aged 10 to 17 with multiple sclerosis.

CDR3 loop: CASSYQPGGGKETQYF. CDR3 DNA: TGTGCCAGCAGCTACCAACCCGGCGGCGGGAAAGAGACCCAGTACTTC. The chain couples TRBV7-2 to TRBJ2-5; possible D gene TRBD2, 6 bases. CDR1 is SGHTA and CDR2 is FQGNSA in the germline V gene. CDR3 length equals 16 residues. V lost 4 bases and J 3 bases, leaving 18 bases between the germline ends.